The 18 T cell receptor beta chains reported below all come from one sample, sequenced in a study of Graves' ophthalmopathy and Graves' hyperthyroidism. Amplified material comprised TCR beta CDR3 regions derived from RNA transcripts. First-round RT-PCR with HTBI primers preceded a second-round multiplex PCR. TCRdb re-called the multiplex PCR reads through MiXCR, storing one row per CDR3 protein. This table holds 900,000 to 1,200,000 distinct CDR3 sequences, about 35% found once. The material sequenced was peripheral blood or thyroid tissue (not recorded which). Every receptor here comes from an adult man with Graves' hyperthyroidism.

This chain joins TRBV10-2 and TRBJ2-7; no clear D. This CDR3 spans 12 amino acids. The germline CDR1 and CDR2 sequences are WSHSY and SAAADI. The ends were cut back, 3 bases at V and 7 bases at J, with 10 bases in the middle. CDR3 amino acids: CASSDSGREQYF. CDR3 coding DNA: TGCGCCAGCAGTGACTCCGGGCGGGAGCAGTACTTC.

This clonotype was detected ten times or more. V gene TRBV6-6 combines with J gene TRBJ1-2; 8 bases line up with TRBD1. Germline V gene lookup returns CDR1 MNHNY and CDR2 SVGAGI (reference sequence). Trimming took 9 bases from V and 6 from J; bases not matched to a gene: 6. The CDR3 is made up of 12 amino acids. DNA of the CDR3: TGTGCCAGTTTCAGGGGGCAGGATGGCTACACCTTC. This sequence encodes CASFRGQDGYTF.

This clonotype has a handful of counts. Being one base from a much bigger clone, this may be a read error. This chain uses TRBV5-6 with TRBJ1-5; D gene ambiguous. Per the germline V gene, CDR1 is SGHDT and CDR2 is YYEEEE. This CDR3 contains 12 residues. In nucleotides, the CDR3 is TGTGCCGGCAGCTTGGTCAATCAGCCCCAGCATTTT. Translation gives CAGSLVNQPQHF.

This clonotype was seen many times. This CDR3 reads CASSATDKANYGYTF. DNA of the CDR3: TGTGCCAGCAGCGCAACGGACAAAGCTAACTATGGCTACACCTTC. The J gene is TRBJ1-2, the V gene TRBV7-6, with D possibly TRBD1 on 5 matching bases. Germline lookup yields CDR1 SGHVS and CDR2 FNYEAQ. The CDR3 length is 15 residues. The V and J ends lost 5 bases and 0 bases respectively, with 13 bases between them.

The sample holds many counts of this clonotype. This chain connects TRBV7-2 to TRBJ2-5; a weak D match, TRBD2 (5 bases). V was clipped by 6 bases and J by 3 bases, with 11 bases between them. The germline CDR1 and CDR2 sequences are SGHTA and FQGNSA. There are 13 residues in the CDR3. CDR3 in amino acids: CASSHGLEETQYF. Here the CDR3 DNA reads TGTGCCAGCAGTCACGGACTTGAAGAGACCCAGTACTTC. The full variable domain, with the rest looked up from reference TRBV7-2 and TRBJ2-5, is GAGVSQSPSNKVTEKGKDVELRCDPISGHTALYWYRQSLGQGLEFLIYFQGNSAPDKSGLPSDRFSAERTGGSVSTLTIQRTQQEDSAVYLCASSHGLEETQYFGPGTRLLVL.

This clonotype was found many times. The CDR3 is CSASIAQATYEQYF. CDR3 nucleotide sequence: TGCAGTGCTAGTATCGCCCAGGCCACCTACGAGCAGTACTTC. This chain joins TRBV20-1 and TRBJ2-7; D ambiguous. With 3 bases removed from V and 2 bases from J, the gap between germline ends came to 14 bases. CDR1 is DFQATT, CDR2 SNEGSKA, per germline (reference sequence). This CDR3 comprises 14 residues.

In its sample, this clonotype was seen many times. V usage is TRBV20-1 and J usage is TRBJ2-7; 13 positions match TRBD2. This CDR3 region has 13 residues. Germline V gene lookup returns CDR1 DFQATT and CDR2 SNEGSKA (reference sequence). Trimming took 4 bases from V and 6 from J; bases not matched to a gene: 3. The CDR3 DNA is TGCAGTGCTATCGGACTAGCGGGAGTCGAGCAGTACTTC. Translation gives CSAIGLAGVEQYF.

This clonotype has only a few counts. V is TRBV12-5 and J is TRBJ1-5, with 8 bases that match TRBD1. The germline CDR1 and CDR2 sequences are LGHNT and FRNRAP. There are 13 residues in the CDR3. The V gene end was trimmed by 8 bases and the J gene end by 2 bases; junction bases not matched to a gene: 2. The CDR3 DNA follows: TGTGCTAGTCAGGGGGCTGGCAATCAGCCCCAGCATTTT. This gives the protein CASQGAGNQPQHF.

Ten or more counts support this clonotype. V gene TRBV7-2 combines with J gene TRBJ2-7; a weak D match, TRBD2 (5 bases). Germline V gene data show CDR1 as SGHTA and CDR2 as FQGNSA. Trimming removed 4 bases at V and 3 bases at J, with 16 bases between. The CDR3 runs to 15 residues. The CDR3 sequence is CASSSWTVGSYEQYF. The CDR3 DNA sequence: TGTGCCAGCAGCTCCTGGACGGTGGGGAGCTACGAGCAGTACTTC.

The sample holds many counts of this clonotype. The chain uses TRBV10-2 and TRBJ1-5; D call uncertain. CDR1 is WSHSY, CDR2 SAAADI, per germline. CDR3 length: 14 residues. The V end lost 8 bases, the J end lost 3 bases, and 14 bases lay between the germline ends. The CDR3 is CASRDQEFNQPQHF. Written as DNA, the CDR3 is TGCGCCAGCCGCGACCAGGAATTCAATCAGCCCCAGCATTTT.

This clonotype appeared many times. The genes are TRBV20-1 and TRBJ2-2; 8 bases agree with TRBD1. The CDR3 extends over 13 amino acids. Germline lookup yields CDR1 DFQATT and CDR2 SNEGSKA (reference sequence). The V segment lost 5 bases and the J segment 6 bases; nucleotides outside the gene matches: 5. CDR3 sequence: CSAARTGSGELFF. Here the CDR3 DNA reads TGCAGTGCTGCCCGGACAGGGTCCGGGGAGCTGTTTTTT.

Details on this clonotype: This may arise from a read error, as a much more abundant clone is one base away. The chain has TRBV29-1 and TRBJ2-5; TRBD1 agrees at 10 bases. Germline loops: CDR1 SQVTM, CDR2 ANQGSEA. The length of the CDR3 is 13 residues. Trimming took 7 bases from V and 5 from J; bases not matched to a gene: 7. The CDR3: CSAGTGESETQYF. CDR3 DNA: TGCAGCGCTGGGACAGGGGAGTCGGAGACCCAGTACTTC.

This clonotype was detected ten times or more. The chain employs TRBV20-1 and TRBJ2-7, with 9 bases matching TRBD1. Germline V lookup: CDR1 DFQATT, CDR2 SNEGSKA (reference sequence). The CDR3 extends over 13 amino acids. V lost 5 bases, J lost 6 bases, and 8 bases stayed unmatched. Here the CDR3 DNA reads TGCAGTGCTTCGGCGGACAGGGGCGGCGAGCAGTACTTC. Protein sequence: CSASADRGGEQYF.

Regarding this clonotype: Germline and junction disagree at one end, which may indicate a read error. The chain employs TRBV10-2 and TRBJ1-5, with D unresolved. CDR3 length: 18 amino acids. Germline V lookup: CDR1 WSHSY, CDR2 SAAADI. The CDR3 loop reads CASSLLYGRTADNQPQHF. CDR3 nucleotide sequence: TGTGCCAGCAGCCTACTCTACGGACGGACGGCGGACAATCAGCCCCAGCATTTT.

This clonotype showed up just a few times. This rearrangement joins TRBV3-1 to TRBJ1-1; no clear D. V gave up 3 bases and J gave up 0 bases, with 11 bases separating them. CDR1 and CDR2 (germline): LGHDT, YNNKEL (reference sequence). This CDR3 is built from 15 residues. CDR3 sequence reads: CASSHGQIMNTEAFF. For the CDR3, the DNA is TGTGCCAGCAGCCACGGTCAGATTATGAACACTGAAGCTTTCTTT.

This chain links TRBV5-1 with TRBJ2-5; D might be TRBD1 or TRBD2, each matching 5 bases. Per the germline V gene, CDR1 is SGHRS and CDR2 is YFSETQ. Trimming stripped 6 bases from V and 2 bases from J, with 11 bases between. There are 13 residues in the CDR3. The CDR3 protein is CASTPGRQETQYF. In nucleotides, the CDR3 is TGCGCCAGCACCCCGGGACGACAAGAGACCCAGTACTTC.

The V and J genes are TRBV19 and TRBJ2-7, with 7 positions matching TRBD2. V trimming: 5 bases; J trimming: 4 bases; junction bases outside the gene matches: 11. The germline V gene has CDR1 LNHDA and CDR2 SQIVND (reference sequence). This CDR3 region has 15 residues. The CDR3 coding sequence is TGTGCCAGTAGTGAGGTGCTCGGGAGGATATACGAGCAGTACTTC. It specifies CASSEVLGRIYEQYF.

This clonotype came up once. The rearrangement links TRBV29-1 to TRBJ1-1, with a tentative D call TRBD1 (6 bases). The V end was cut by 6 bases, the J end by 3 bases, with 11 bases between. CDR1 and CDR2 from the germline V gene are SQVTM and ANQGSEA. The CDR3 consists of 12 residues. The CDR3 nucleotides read TGCAGCGTCCCAAAGGGGGACACTGAAGCTTTCTTT. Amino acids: CSVPKGDTEAFF.